Listed below are T cell receptor beta chains from one sample, sequenced in a study of T cell responses to AZD1222 COVID-19 vaccine. Sequenced by immunoSEQ multiplex PCR; TCRdb stores in-frame clones only, minus some. This table holds 100,000 or so clones, 92% found once. Sequences were derived from peripheral blood, sampled on day 0 of AZD1222 vaccination. The receptor source for this set is an adult in good health. CDR3s leave out the opening cysteine and the closing phenylalanine or tryptophan. A D gene is named only where the DNA matches it firmly. A row's size may be missing; if present it is once, few, many or a size class.

d_call	v_call	j_call	clone_size	cdr3_aa
TRBD2	TRBV5-4	TRBJ2-1	.	ASSLGGRGLAGVHEQF
.	TRBV7-9	TRBJ2-7	.	ASTASEPYEQY
.	TRBV2	TRBJ2-2	.	ASSQQGGPNTGELF
.	TRBV5-1	TRBJ1-2	.	ASSFSGDGYT
.	TRBV6-6	TRBJ2-1	once	ASSLRLTPQF
TRBD2	TRBV14	TRBJ2-1	large	ASSLLAGAYNEQF
.	TRBV2	TRBJ2-7	once	ASSGAEISYEQY
.	TRBV11-2	TRBJ1-4	once	ASSPELFEKLF
.	TRBV27	TRBJ2-7	.	ASSLSRSSYEQY
TRBD1	TRBV19	TRBJ2-7	once	ASSIRAVGTGRNEQY
.	TRBV27	TRBJ2-5	.	ASSLRQQETQY
TRBD1	TRBV5-5	TRBJ1-2	.	ASSSSTGTVYGYT
.	TRBV21-1	TRBJ2-4	.	ASTDLGELLGSCIQY
TRBD2	TRBV15	TRBJ2-2	.	ATSRDTREGNTGELF
TRBD1	TRBV9	TRBJ2-5	.	ASSVAWGQGPETQY
TRBD2	TRBV15	TRBJ2-1	.	ATSRDSSLAGVISFGEQF
TRBD1	TRBV2	TRBJ2-1	once	ASSRDRGGNEQF
.	TRBV28	TRBJ2-3	.	ASSPRMGATDTQY
.	TRBV30	TRBJ2-2	.	AWSVNLYTGELF
.	TRBV6-5	TRBJ1-1	.	ASSYRANTEAF
TRBD1	TRBV10-2	TRBJ1-2	.	ASGQGINYGYT
TRBD1	TRBV7-9	TRBJ2-2	.	ASSSGTGTGELF
.	TRBV24-1	TRBJ1-2	once	ATSDPGQPIYGYT
TRBD2	TRBV4-1	TRBJ2-7	few	ASSQDRLAGNVYEQY
.	TRBV20-1	TRBJ1-1	.	SASSGPSNTEAF
.	TRBV4-2	TRBJ2-3	once	ASSQSSAQY
.	TRBV3-1/TRBV3-2	TRBJ1-6	.	ASSREYGEPVAPGNSPLH
.	TRBV9	TRBJ1-2	.	ASSLGPDNYGYT
TRBD1	TRBV28	TRBJ2-3	.	ASTNTRGQGAGGADTQY
TRBD2	TRBV4-1	TRBJ2-3	.	ASSHELAGGEDTQY
TRBD1	TRBV27	TRBJ1-2	.	ASSLRVWGQTNYGYT
TRBD1	TRBV4-2	TRBJ1-6	.	ASSQDLQGWISPLH
.	TRBV20-1	TRBJ1-1	few	SASFGVRNSEAF
.	TRBV7-2	TRBJ1-4	.	ASSSPGVIQEKLF
.	TRBV30	TRBJ1-5	.	AWSGGNSNQPQH
TRBD1	TRBV7-9	TRBJ2-5	few	ASSLLTGAQETQY
TRBD1	TRBV18	TRBJ1-5	.	ASSSTGAQPQH
.	TRBV10-2	TRBJ1-2	.	ASSGTSYGYT
TRBD2	TRBV5-1	TRBJ2-2	once	ASSRGPLAGDTGELF
TRBD1	TRBV28	TRBJ1-4	.	ASRVGGAGEKLF
.	TRBV11-1	TRBJ1-1	.	ASSLASSGGLGTEAF
.	TRBV3-1/TRBV3-2	TRBJ1-4	once	ASSQETGGTEKLF
.	TRBV2	TRBJ1-2	few	ASSDQGTNGYT
.	TRBV2	TRBJ2-1	.	ASLSYNEQF
.	TRBV6-1	TRBJ2-7	many	ASSEVWVYEQY
TRBD1	TRBV28	TRBJ1-4	.	ASSRTGATNEKLF
.	TRBV27	TRBJ2-7	.	ASSFRQDPYYEQY
.	TRBV30	TRBJ1-2	few	AWERPVYGYT
.	TRBV7-9	TRBJ1-1	.	ASSSGKMNTEAF